Reported below is one T cell receptor (beta chain). Its antigen remains unidentified. In TCRdb, the 5' RACE reads were re-called with MiXCR into one record per CDR3 protein. The sample has approximately 600,000 distinct CDR3 sequences, around 12% seen once; the top ten hold approximately 15%. The data are from a study of T cells after yellow fever vaccination. Overall study findings and caveats: Re-detected after boosting: most primary clones, 96% of CD4 and over 80% of CD8.

Germline V lookup: CDR1 SGHVS, CDR2 FNYEAQ. Trimming shortened V by 5 bases and J by 7 bases, and 9 bases separated the two germline ends. The CDR3 extends over 11 amino acids. This clonotype was obtained from a man aged 25-40 years who received the YFV17D yellow fever vaccine. The sequenced sample was PBMCs, obtained on the day of the yellow fever booster vaccination. The chain uses TRBV7-6 and TRBJ2-7, with unresolved D. The CDR3 DNA sequence: TGTGCCAGCAGCATTGCTGAAGAGCAGTACTTC. Its translation is CASSIAEEQYF.